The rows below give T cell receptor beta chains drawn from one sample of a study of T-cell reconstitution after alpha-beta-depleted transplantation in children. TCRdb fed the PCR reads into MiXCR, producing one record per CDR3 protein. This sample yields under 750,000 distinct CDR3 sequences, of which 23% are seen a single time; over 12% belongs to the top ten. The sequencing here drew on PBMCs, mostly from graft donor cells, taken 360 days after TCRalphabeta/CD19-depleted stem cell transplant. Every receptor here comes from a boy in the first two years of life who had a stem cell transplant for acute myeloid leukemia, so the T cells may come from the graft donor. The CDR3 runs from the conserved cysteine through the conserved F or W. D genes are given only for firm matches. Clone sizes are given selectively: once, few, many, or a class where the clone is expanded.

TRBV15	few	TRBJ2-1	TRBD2	TGTGCCACCAGCTCAGGTGGGCTAGCGGGGCTCCCACTTTACAATGAGCAGTTCTTC	CATSSGGLAGLPLYNEQFF
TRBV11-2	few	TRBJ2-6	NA	TGTGCCAGCAGCTTGGGGCCCCTCGAAGGCTTAAGCTCTGGGGCCAACGTCCTGACTTTC	CASSLGPLEGLSSGANVLTF
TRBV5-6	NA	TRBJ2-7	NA	TGTGCCAGCCTCGGCCAGGGGAGCTACGAGCAGTACTTC	CASLGQGSYEQYF
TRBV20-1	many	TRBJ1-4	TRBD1	TGCAGTGCCCCGAGGGGGACAGCTAAGAATGAAAAACTGTTTTTT	CSAPRGTAKNEKLFF
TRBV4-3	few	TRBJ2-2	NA	TGCGCCAGCAGCCAAGAGGGGAGGGGGGGGGCCCGGGAGCTGTTTTTT	CASSQEGRGGARELFF
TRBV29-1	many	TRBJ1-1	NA	TGCAGCGTTGAACGGCCGCTGAACACTGAAGCTTTCTTT	CSVERPLNTEAFF
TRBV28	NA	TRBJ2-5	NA	TGTGCCAGCAACTTAAAAGGGGTGGCCCAGTACTTC	CASNLKGVAQYF
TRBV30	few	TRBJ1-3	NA	TGTGCCTGGAGTGTCACGGGACTGATACTCTCTGGAAACACCATATATTTT	CAWSVTGLILSGNTIYF
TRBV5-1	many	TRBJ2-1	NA	TGCGCCAGCAGCCCACAGGTTAATTCGGCCAATGAGCAGTTCTTC	CASSPQVNSANEQFF
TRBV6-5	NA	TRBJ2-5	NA	TGTGCCAGCAGTTACGGGGGGGCCCCAGAGACCCAGTACTTC	CASSYGGAPETQYF
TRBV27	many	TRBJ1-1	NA	TGTGCCAGCAGTTTAGTGATACAGGGTGAAGCTTTCTTT	CASSLVIQGEAFF
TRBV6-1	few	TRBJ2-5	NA	TGTGCCAGCAGATCCCAAACAACAGGGTTCCAAGAGACCCAGTACTTC	CASRSQTTGFQETQYF
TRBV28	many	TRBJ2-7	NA	TGTGCCAGCAGACTAACAGGGATCCACGAGCAGTACTTC	CASRLTGIHEQYF
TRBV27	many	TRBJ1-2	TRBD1	TGTGCCAGCCATGGGACAGGGCACTATGGCTACACCTTC	CASHGTGHYGYTF
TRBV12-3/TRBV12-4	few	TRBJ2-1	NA	TGTGCCAGCAGTCCCGATACGGCCTACAATGAGCAGTTCTTC	CASSPDTAYNEQFF
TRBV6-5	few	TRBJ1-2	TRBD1	TGTGCCAGCAGTTACTCTAGACGAAGGGGGCGGATCTATGGCTACACCTTC	CASSYSRRRGRIYGYTF
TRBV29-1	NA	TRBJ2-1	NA	TGCAGCGTTGAAGAGGGGGACGTCTCCTACAATGAGCAGTTCTTC	CSVEEGDVSYNEQFF
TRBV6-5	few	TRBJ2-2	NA	TGTGCCAGCAGTTATTTTGGGGGAAGGAACACCGGGGAGCTGTTTTTT	CASSYFGGRNTGELFF
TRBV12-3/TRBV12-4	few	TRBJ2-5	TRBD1	TGTGCCAGCAGCTACGGGACAGGGCTTCATCCCCTGCTGAAGACCCAGTACTTC	CASSYGTGLHPLLKTQYF
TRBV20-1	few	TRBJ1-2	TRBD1	TGCAGTGCAAAGGGACAGGGGCGTTCGCATGGCTACACCTTC	CSAKGQGRSHGYTF
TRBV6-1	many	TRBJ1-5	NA	TGTGCCAGCAGTGATCGGCAGGGAGGTAATCAGCCCCAGCATTTT	CASSDRQGGNQPQHF
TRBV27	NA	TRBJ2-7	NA	TGTGCCAGCAGTCGCGGGCAGGCCTACGAGCAGTACTTC	CASSRGQAYEQYF
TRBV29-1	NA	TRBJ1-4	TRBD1	TGCAGCGGGGGAGACACAGGGGAAGGGGGGCCGGAAAAACTGTTTTTT	CSGGDTGEGGPEKLFF
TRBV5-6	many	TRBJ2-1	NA	TGTGCCAGCAGCGAGGGAAACTACAATGAGCAGTTCTTC	CASSEGNYNEQFF
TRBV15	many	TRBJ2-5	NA	TGTGCCACCAGCAGAGTGGGGCGAGAGACCCAGTACTTC	CATSRVGRETQYF
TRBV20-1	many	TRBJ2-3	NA	TGCAGTGCTAGAGATATGAGGCGGGGGCCTAGCACAGATACGCAGTATTTT	CSARDMRRGPSTDTQYF
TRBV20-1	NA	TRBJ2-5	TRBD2	TGCAGTGCTAGAGACGCGGGGGGGAGGGAGACCCAGTACTTC	CSARDAGGRETQYF
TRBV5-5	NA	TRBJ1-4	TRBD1	TGTGCCAGCAGCATCCGGACAGGAGGGGATGGAGATGAAAAACTGTTTTTT	CASSIRTGGDGDEKLFF
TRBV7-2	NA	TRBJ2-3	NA	TGTGCCAGCAGCTTACAGCGACACCGCACAGATACGCAGTATTTT	CASSLQRHRTDTQYF